This is a list of T cell receptor beta chains from one sample in a study of T cells in tuberculosis. Some clones are missing from TCRdb's copy, which holds only in-frame ones; the method was immunoSEQ multiplex PCR. In the table there are roughly 34,000 clones, roughly 93% of which are singletons. Sequenced here: PBMCs, sampled at tuberculosis diagnosis. These receptors originate from an adult with tuberculosis. CDR3s include the opening cysteine and the closing phenylalanine or tryptophan. The D gene is left open where the match is weak. Expanded clones get a size class; other rows say once, few or many, or leave the size out.

TRBJ2-1	16	-	TRBD2	TRBV7-3	CASSLTLAGGPGEQFF	TGTGCCAGCAGCTTAACGTTAGCGGGGGGGCCCGGTGAGCAGTTCTTC
TRBJ2-1	14	once	TRBD1	TRBV19	CASSDREATNEQFF	TGTGCCAGTAGTGACAGGGAAGCCACCAATGAGCAGTTCTTC
TRBJ1-4	15	-	TRBD1	TRBV27	CASSADRGREEKLFF	TGTGCCAGCAGTGCCGACAGGGGCCGCGAAGAAAAACTGTTTTTT
TRBJ1-6	15	-	-	TRBV5-1	CASSSAGLYNSPLHF	TGCGCCAGCAGCTCGGCGGGGCTCTATAATTCACCCCTCCACTTT
TRBJ2-1	14	-	TRBD1	TRBV6-6	CASRDRGTYNEQFF	TGTGCCAGCCGAGACAGGGGCACCTACAATGAGCAGTTCTTC
TRBJ2-1	17	-	TRBD2	TRBV4-1	CASSLSGLAGQYNEQFF	TGCGCCAGCAGCCTCTCGGGACTAGCGGGGCAGTACAATGAGCAGTTCTTC
TRBJ2-3	14	-	TRBD1	TRBV6-1	CASSMGQNTDTQYF	TGTGCCAGCAGTATGGGACAGAACACAGATACGCAGTATTTT
TRBJ1-1	12	-	-	TRBV6-6	CASSYIAREAFF	TGTGCCAGCAGTTATATCGCACGGGAAGCTTTCTTT
TRBJ2-3	14	once	TRBD1	TRBV6-6	CASSTRTGTDTQYF	TGTGCCAGCAGTACTCGGACAGGGACAGATACGCAGTATTTT
TRBJ2-1	18	once	TRBD2	TRBV27	CASSTTSGRPSSYNEQFF	TGTGCCAGCAGCACGACTAGCGGGAGGCCGAGCTCCTACAATGAGCAGTTCTTC
TRBJ2-2	17	-	-	TRBV1	CTSSQKVGTENTGELFF	TGCACCAGCAGCCAGAAGGTCGGGACAGAGAACACCGGGGAGCTGTTTTTT
TRBJ1-1	13	-	TRBD1	TRBV29-1	CSVVGDREPEAFF	TGCAGCGTTGTAGGGGACAGGGAACCTGAAGCTTTCTTT
TRBJ2-5	15	-	-	TRBV19	CASSMAGAVQETQYF	TGTGCCAGTAGTATGGCGGGGGCAGTCCAAGAGACCCAGTACTTC
TRBJ1-2	13	-	TRBD1	TRBV5-4	CASSSDRGDGYTF	TGTGCCAGCAGCTCGGACAGGGGAGATGGCTACACCTTC
TRBJ1-5	16	-	TRBD1	TRBV4-1	CASSQSSTGVRQPQHF	TGCGCCAGCAGCCAAAGTAGCACAGGGGTGCGGCAGCCCCAGCATTTT
TRBJ1-4	15	-	TRBD1	TRBV5-1	CASSFGGQAGEKLFF	TGCGCCAGCAGCTTTGGGGGACAGGCTGGTGAAAAACTGTTTTTT
TRBJ1-2	15	-	TRBD1	TRBV28	CASSFPGTANYGYTF	TGTGCCAGCAGTTTCCCGGGGACAGCTAACTATGGCTACACCTTC
TRBJ2-1	16	-	TRBD1	TRBV11-2	CASSLRQGSSYNEQFF	TGTGCCAGCAGCCTCAGACAGGGCAGCTCCTACAATGAGCAGTTCTTC
TRBJ1-1	15	-	-	TRBV6-5	CASGPVGVLNTEAFF	TGTGCCAGCGGGCCTGTGGGAGTTTTGAACACTGAAGCTTTCTTT
TRBJ1-2	11	few	-	TRBV30	CAWQGFYGYTF	TGTGCCTGGCAGGGGTTCTATGGCTACACCTTC
TRBJ2-7	14	-	TRBD2	TRBV4-1	CASSLTSGTYEQYF	TGCGCCAGCAGCCTTACTAGCGGCACCTACGAGCAGTACTTC